This T cell receptor (beta chain) emerged from a study of T cell changes during pregnancy in multiple sclerosis (dated by TCRdb to between 2018 and 2021). A note on the overall study: The study looked at changes in the T cell repertoire across pregnancy in women with multiple sclerosis.

The germline V end is reduced by 5 bases and the J end by 11 bases; junction bases left unmatched: 7. CDR1 is given as SEHNR and CDR2 as FQNEAQ, both from the germline V gene (reference sequence). The CDR3 covers 14 residues, taking in both the cysteine and the phenylalanine. Only CDR3 DNA is held: 42 bases, read in frame from base 1. The library was built by means of the immunoSEQ multiplex PCR assay. TCRdb limited this immuneACCESS table to in-frame rearrangements with V and J called. A share of clones is missing; checked studies link under half to unresolved V genes, and the rest is unexplained. The sample has tens of thousands of clones on record, roughly 88% of them singletons. Of the sample, 1.4% falls within the top ten clones. As regards this clone: Its antigen target is currently unknown. The input lacks base qualities; no much larger clone sits a single base away.

This material consisted of peripheral blood, taken in the third trimester of pregnancy. The sequence was obtained from a female donor with multiple sclerosis, enrolled in a pregnancy study. Here the chain combines TRBV7-9 and TRBJ1-4; the junction holds 11 bases that match TRBD1. The DNA sequence reads TGTGCCAGCAGCCCGCGGGACAGGGGGGAGAAACTGTTTTTT. Protein translation: CASSPRDRGEKLFF.